A selection of T cell receptor beta chains follows, all from one sample in a study of vaccination effects on CD4 cells after COVID-19. These receptors' targets are unknown. Clones were sequenced by immunoSEQ multiplex PCR, and TCRdb holds only the in-frame ones, with some missing. The table lists about 24,000 clones, about three quarters of them singletons. The sequences come from CD4+ T cells from PBMCs cultured with SARS-CoV-2 spike peptides, collected before COVID-19 vaccination. All receptors derive from a human donor who received a COVID-19 vaccine. Both conserved end residues are part of each CDR3. Each record gives: D gene, J gene, V gene, clone size, CDR3 DNA, CDR3 protein. A D gene is named only where the DNA matches it firmly. The size field is filled for only some rows; it gives once, few, many or a size class.

>TRBD1|TRBJ1-1|TRBV29-1|few
TGCAGCGTAACAAGACAGGGATCAACTGAAGCTTTCTTT
CSVTRQGSTEAFF
>.|TRBJ2-3|TRBV24-1|.
TGTGCCACAGCCATCGGGACGGCCTCCACAGATACGCAGTATTTT
CATAIGTASTDTQYF
>.|TRBJ2-1|TRBV12-5|.
TGTGCTAGTGGTTTGGTACTAGCTGGGAGCAAGGAGCAGTTCTTC
CASGLVLAGSKEQFF
>.|TRBJ1-2|TRBV19|.
TGTGCCAGTAGTATCCGCAGGGCCTATGGCTACACCTTC
CASSIRRAYGYTF
>.|TRBJ2-2|TRBV5-1|.
TGCGCCAGCAGCCCTAATCCGACAGGGAACACCGGGGAGCTGTTTTTT
CASSPNPTGNTGELFF
>TRBD1|TRBJ1-4|TRBV6-5|.
TGTGCCAGCAGTTCGGACAGGGGCCTTGCAAAACTGTTTTTT
CASSSDRGLAKLFF
>.|TRBJ2-3|TRBV27|.
TGTGCCAGCAGTACCATCACAGATACGCAGTATTTT
CASSTITDTQYF
>.|TRBJ1-1|TRBV2|.
TGTGCCAGCAAGGGAACAGGGAGGGGGAACACTGAAGCTTTCTTT
CASKGTGRGNTEAFF
>.|TRBJ1-5|TRBV14|.
TGTGCCAGCAGCCAAGTCCCTTACAGGACTCGGCAACATCAGCCCCAGCATTTT
CASSQVPYRTRQHQPQHF
>.|TRBJ2-3|TRBV5-5|once
TGTGCCAGCAGCTTGGTTGCCACGTCCCCAACAGATACGCAGTATTTT
CASSLVATSPTDTQYF
>TRBD1|TRBJ1-4|TRBV18|.
TGTGCCAGCTCACTACGGACAGGGGTGAATGAAAAACTGTTTTTT
CASSLRTGVNEKLFF
>TRBD1|TRBJ1-2|TRBV27|.
TGTGCCAGCAGGGTACAGGGGCAAAGGGGCTACACCTTC
CASRVQGQRGYTF
>TRBD2|TRBJ2-5|TRBV11-1|.
TGTGCCAGCAGCCCGGCGGGAGCGAAGCAGACCCAGTACTTC
CASSPAGAKQTQYF
>.|TRBJ1-1|TRBV28|.
TGTGCCAGCAGTTTTAGCCTGAACACTGAAGCTTTCTTT
CASSFSLNTEAFF
>.|TRBJ1-5|TRBV15|.
TGTGCCACCAGCAGAGATCAAGGGGAGGGGCAGGGCAATCAGCCCCAGCATTTT
CATSRDQGEGQGNQPQHF
>.|TRBJ1-3|TRBV4-1|.
TGCGCCAGCAGCCAAGATGACCGAAGCTCTGGAAACACCATATATTTT
CASSQDDRSSGNTIYF
>.|TRBJ1-3|TRBV3-1/TRBV3-2|.
TGTGCCAGCAGCCCCCAGGGTTATGGAAACACCATATATTTT
CASSPQGYGNTIYF
>.|TRBJ2-2|TRBV5-4|.
TGTGCCAGCAGCCAACCGACCGATTCCACCGGGGAGCTGTTTTTT
CASSQPTDSTGELFF
>.|TRBJ1-6|TRBV2|few
TGTGCCACCAACCAGGGTACCGGAGGGATTTCACCCCTCCACTTT
CATNQGTGGISPLHF
>.|TRBJ2-5|TRBV25-1|.
TGTGCCAGCAGTTCCGGGAACCAAGAGACCCAGTACTTC
CASSSGNQETQYF
>.|TRBJ1-2|TRBV5-6|.
TGTGCCAGCAGCTTCATGGTAGATGGCTACACCTTC
CASSFMVDGYTF
>.|TRBJ2-3|TRBV5-1|once
TGCGCCAGCAGCACCCGGAGGGCAGGGGGCACAGATACGCAGTATTTT
CASSTRRAGGTDTQYF
>.|TRBJ2-7|TRBV11-2|.
TGTGCCAGCAGCGAAATAAAGGGCAATAGCTACGAGCAGTACTTC
CASSEIKGNSYEQYF
>.|TRBJ1-1|TRBV18|.
TGTGCCAGCTCATATGAGGGGAGTTGGTATGGGGAAATTGAAGCTTTCTTT
CASSYEGSWYGEIEAFF